This T cell receptor beta chain comes out of a study of Ad26.COV2.S vaccination and SARS-CoV-2 variants. The wider study: Donor was assigned to the Ad26.COV2.S arm of trial COV1001. Study-wide points: Vaccinees and placebo recipients showed similar non-spike TCR breadth.

CDR3 size: 11 residues. Between the trimmed V and J ends, which lost 8 bases and 5 bases, there was a span of 6 bases. The treatment was: approximately 18 received Ad26.COV2.S at low or high dose, single or two shots; several received placebo; per-sample allocation not given. Collection of the samples took place on day 63 after the first injection of vaccine or placebo. At a Boston site, the person donating was an adult of 18-55 years. About this clone: Its antigen remains unidentified. At the DNA level, this CDR3 is encoded by other sequences in the same sample as well.

Clones were sequenced by immunoSEQ multiplex PCR, and TCRdb holds only the in-frame ones, with some missing. Altogether some 640,000 clones are present, around 89% being singletons, with the ten largest covering roughly 1.5%. This sequence originates from a person aged 18 to 65 who received the Ad26.COV2.S COVID-19 vaccine or a placebo. Specimen: peripheral blood, collected in a trial of Ad26.COV2.S vaccine versus placebo. The chain recombines TRBV12-3 or TRBV12-4 with TRBJ2-2, with D unresolved. The CDR3, as DNA: TGTGCCAGCTCATCGACCGGGGAGCTGTTTTTT. This translates into CASSSTGELFF.